The sequence of this T cell receptor (beta chain) was determined in a study of shared clonotypes between healthy human individuals. Method: immunoSEQ multiplex PCR; TCRdb's copy keeps in-frame clones and lacks some. The sample comprises over a million clones, 98% of which are singletons, and 0.4% to 0.45% rests with the top ten. This CDR3 is built from 15 residues. From germline, CDR1 is LNHDA and CDR2 SQIVND (reference sequence). The germline V and J ends were trimmed by 1 base and 3 bases, with 9 bases remaining between them. The chain links TRBV19 to TRBJ2-2; D not resolved. The sequencing input was naive CD4+ T cells sorted from blood. Indicated subset: CD45RA+ positively selected. The TCR was taken from a man aged 25 to 45 in good health. The CDR3 is CASSIGRQYTGELFF. The CDR3 region has the DNA TGTGCCAGTAGTATAGGGCGGCAGTACACCGGGGAGCTGTTTTTT. The full variable domain, its missing parts supplied by reference TRBV19 and TRBJ2-2, is DGGITQSPKYLFRKEGQNVTLSCEQNLNHDAMYWYRQDPGQGLRLIYYSQIVNDFQKGDIAEGYSVSREKKESFPLTVTSAQKNPTAFYLCASSIGRQYTGELFFGEGSRLTVL.